Listed below are T cell receptor beta chains from one sample, sequenced in a study of regulatory T cells in long-lasting Graves disease. TCRdb analysed the multiplex PCR reads with MiXCR anew, one entry per CDR3 protein. The sample holds 310,000 or so distinct CDR3 sequences, around 19% seen once. The specimen comprised peripheral blood mononuclear cells (PBMCs), sampled when the disease was refractory, from a patient treated with antithyroid drugs. The receptors stem from a female donor with Graves disease. Each CDR3 is given with its conserved first and last residue. A D gene is named only where the DNA matches it firmly. The size field is filled for only some rows; it gives once, few, many or a size class.

D	size	V	J	DNA	CDR3
.	.	TRBV24-1	TRBJ1-2	TGTGCCACCAGTGACGGTGGAGGGTATGGCTACACCTTC	CATSDGGGYGYTF
.	many	TRBV28	TRBJ2-7	TGTGCCAGCGGCACCGAGCAGTACTTC	CASGTEQYF
.	.	TRBV12-3/TRBV12-4	TRBJ2-1	TGTGCCAGCAGCTTAGGGGGACAGCAGTTCTTC	CASSLGGQQFF
TRBD1	.	TRBV27	TRBJ2-7	TGTGCCAGCAGTTTATCCCGGACAGGTTTTTTTGACGAGCAGTACTTC	CASSLSRTGFFDEQYF
TRBD1	.	TRBV7-2	TRBJ1-3	TGTGCCAGCAGCCTAGAGACAGGGTTGGGGAACACCATATATTTT	CASSLETGLGNTIYF
.	.	TRBV7-2	TRBJ2-3	TGTGCCAGCAGCCCGGGGCTAACAGATACGCAGTATTTT	CASSPGLTDTQYF
TRBD1	many	TRBV12-3/TRBV12-4	TRBJ1-2	TGTGCCAGCAGACCCAACAGGGGGGAACTCTATGGCTACACCTTC	CASRPNRGELYGYTF
TRBD1	.	TRBV14	TRBJ1-5	TGTGCCAGCAGCCAGGCAGGGGGGGGTCAGCCCCAGCATTTT	CASSQAGGGQPQHF
.	many	TRBV12-3/TRBV12-4	TRBJ2-7	TGTGCCAGCAGCCCCGGACTCCGCTTCAGGGAGCAGTACTTC	CASSPGLRFREQYF
.	few	TRBV29-1	TRBJ1-2	TGCAGCGTTGAAAGGACAGTCAACTATGGCTACACCTTC	CSVERTVNYGYTF
.	many	TRBV12-3/TRBV12-4	TRBJ1-1	TGTGCCAGCAGTTTAAGAGGGTTAACTGAAGCTTTCTTT	CASSLRGLTEAFF
.	few	TRBV12-3/TRBV12-4	TRBJ1-6	TGTGCCAGCAGGGCCGGGGGGGGTAGGGGTTCACCCCTCCACTTT	CASRAGGGRGSPLHF
.	.	TRBV29-1	TRBJ1-1	TGCAGCGTTGAACCCTTATATATGACAGCTGAAGCTTTCTTT	CSVEPLYMTAEAFF
TRBD1	.	TRBV25-1	TRBJ1-1	TGTGCCAGCAGGGGAACAGGGGTTTGGAACACTGAAGCTTTCTTT	CASRGTGVWNTEAFF
TRBD1	few	TRBV6-2/TRBV6-3	TRBJ1-2	TGTGCCAGCAGTTACTCGTCAGGGGGAGGGGACTATGGCTACACCTTC	CASSYSSGGGDYGYTF
TRBD1	.	TRBV19	TRBJ1-3	TGTGCCAGTAGTTGGACAGGGGGCAATGGAAACACCATATATTTT	CASSWTGGNGNTIYF